This passage covers 2 T cell receptor delta chains from one sample sequenced in a study of gammadelta T cells in human blood. TCRdb re-processed the RT-PCR reads via CATT. The data hold about 940 delta-chain clones, with approximately 18% observed a single time. The sample taken for sequencing was Vgamma9Vdelta2 gamma-delta T cells from fetal blood. These receptor sequences come from a human fetus.

As for this clone: A read error may be the cause here, since a much bigger clone is one base away. This chain links TRDV2 with TRDJ1; 7 bases map to TRDD3. CDR3 length equals 14 residues. Germline V gene sequence: CDR1 GEAIGNYY, CDR2 EKD. CDR3 loop: CACDTWGTTNKLIF. The CDR3 DNA reads TGTGCCTGTGACACCTGGGGGACCACCAATAAACTCATCTTT.

This clone was found once. The rearrangement links TRDV2 to TRDJ2, with 9 positions matching TRDD3. The J gene, missing from TCRdb, was assigned here through DNA to germline matching. The CDR3 has 18 amino acids. Germline CDR1 and CDR2: GEAIGNYY and EKD. Trimming cost V 0 bases and J 8 bases; bases outside gene matches: 15. CDR3 loop: CACDTGEVGDKSRAQLFF. DNA of the CDR3: TGTGCCTGTGACACCGGCGAAGTGGGGGATAAGAGTCGGGCACAACTCTTCTTT.